These T cell receptor beta chains were read from a single sample in a study of cytomegalovirus exposure and HLA in healthy donors. The method was immunoSEQ multiplex PCR; TCRdb's version includes in-frame clones alone and lacks a portion of them. Here the sample spans over 110,000 clones, roughly 74% being singletons. Sample: PBMCs. These receptors came from a woman aged 40 to 49 in good health and CMV-seropositive. Both conserved end residues are part of each CDR3. Each record gives: V gene, D gene, clone size, J gene, CDR3 protein, CDR3 DNA. D genes are given only for firm matches. Size values are once, few and many counts, or a class for expanded clones, and some rows have none.

TRBV30,-,-,TRBJ1-2,CAWGRGYGYTF,TGTGCCTGGGGGAGGGGCTATGGCTACACCTTC
TRBV7-9,TRBD2,few,TRBJ2-1,CASSLALAGAYNEQFF,TGTGCCAGCAGCTTAGCCTTAGCGGGAGCGTACAATGAGCAGTTCTTC
TRBV6-9,TRBD2,-,TRBJ2-2,CASGRVRENTGELFF,TGTGCCAGCGGGAGGGTCCGGGAGAACACCGGGGAGCTGTTTTTT
TRBV19,-,-,TRBJ2-3,CASRDSKDTQYF,TGTGCCTCGAGGGATTCTAAGGATACGCAGTATTTT
TRBV14,-,-,TRBJ2-5,CASSQDGSAYRVTQYF,TGTGCCAGCAGCCAAGATGGTTCCGCGTACCGAGTTACCCAGTACTTC
TRBV9,TRBD2,-,TRBJ2-1,CASSLSGDSYNEQFF,TGTGCCAGCAGCCTGAGCGGGGACTCCTACAATGAGCAGTTCTTC
TRBV9,TRBD2,-,TRBJ2-1,CASSVGNSGSDEQFF,TGTGCCAGCAGCGTAGGAAATAGCGGGAGTGACGAGCAGTTCTTC
TRBV7-2,-,-,TRBJ2-7,CASSLGAQLYEQYF,TGTGCCAGCAGCTTAGGAGCCCAACTCTACGAGCAGTACTTC
TRBV13,TRBD1,-,TRBJ1-4,CASSLYHGQGNLFF,TGTGCCAGCAGCCTGTACCATGGACAGGGGAATCTTTTTTTT
TRBV19,TRBD2,few,TRBJ2-4,CASSTLAVAKNIQYF,TGTGCCAGTAGTACACTAGCGGTAGCCAAAAACATTCAGTACTTC
TRBV5-1,-,-,TRBJ2-2,CASSFSGNTGELFF,TGCGCCAGCAGCTTTAGCGGGAACACCGGGGAGCTGTTTTTT
TRBV19,TRBD2,-,TRBJ2-1,CASSIRGWAGDTYNEQFF,TGTGCCAGTAGTATCCGTGGCTGGGCGGGAGACACCTACAATGAGCAGTTCTTC
TRBV5-1,-,-,TRBJ2-5,CASSWSGPGEETQYF,TGCGCCAGCAGCTGGAGCGGCCCAGGGGAAGAGACCCAGTACTTC
TRBV6-5,TRBD1,-,TRBJ2-7,CASSGGTGGMDEQYF,TGTGCCAGCAGTGGGGGGACAGGGGGCATGGACGAGCAGTACTTC
TRBV10-3,TRBD1,-,TRBJ2-6,CAIRNRGSGANVLTF,TGTGCCATCAGGAACAGGGGTTCTGGGGCCAACGTCCTGACTTTC
TRBV2,TRBD1,-,TRBJ1-2,CASSDEGAGRTF,TGTGCCAGCAGTGATGAGGGGGCAGGTAGGACCTTC
TRBV7-9,TRBD1,-,TRBJ2-7,CASSLITGDSYEQYF,TGTGCCAGCAGCTTAATTACAGGGGACTCCTACGAGCAGTACTTC
TRBV11-2,TRBD1,-,TRBJ2-1,CASSSPTGTGRVLVNEQFF,TGTGCCAGCAGCTCCCCCACCGGGACAGGGAGAGTGCTGGTAAATGAGCAGTTCTTC
TRBV5-6,-,few,TRBJ2-1,CASSLGGDEQFF,TGTGCCAGCAGCTTGGGGGGGGATGAGCAGTTCTTC
TRBV5-4,-,-,TRBJ2-1,CASSSPLNEQFF,TGTGCCAGCAGCTCTCCCCTCAATGAGCAGTTCTTC
TRBV4-1,TRBD1,-,TRBJ1-5,CASSPTGDRDQPQHF,TGCGCCAGCAGCCCAACAGGGGATCGCGATCAGCCCCAGCATTTT
TRBV10-1,TRBD2,-,TRBJ2-3,CASSESTSGACTDTQYF,TGCGCCAGCAGTGAGTCAACTAGCGGTGCGTGCACAGATACGCAGTATTTT
TRBV7-7,-,-,TRBJ2-2,CASSLEAWQGTGELFF,TGTGCTAGCAGCTTAGAGGCGTGGCAGGGTACCGGGGAGCTGTTTTTT
TRBV7-9,TRBD2,-,TRBJ2-1,CASSLPGLAGISEQFF,TGTGCCAGCAGCCTCCCGGGACTAGCGGGTATCAGTGAGCAGTTCTTC
TRBV5-4,-,once,TRBJ1-1,CASSLDGGTEAFF,TGTGCCAGCAGCCTGGACGGAGGGACTGAAGCTTTCTTT
TRBV6-1,-,once,TRBJ1-6,CASFRDYNSPLHF,TGTGCCAGCTTCAGGGATTATAATTCACCCCTCCACTTT
TRBV11-3,-,-,TRBJ1-1,CASSKQGNTEAFF,TGTGCCAGCAGCAAACAGGGGAACACTGAAGCTTTCTTT
TRBV11-2,TRBD2,-,TRBJ2-7,CASSLRLAGAHEQYF,TGTGCCAGCAGCTTAAGACTAGCGGGAGCCCACGAGCAGTACTTC
TRBV10-3,TRBD1,-,TRBJ1-1,CAITTGTGRNTEAFF,TGTGCCATCACAACCGGGACAGGGCGGAACACTGAAGCTTTCTTT
TRBV19,-,-,TRBJ2-2,CASRGTTNTGELFF,TGTGCCAGTAGGGGGACAACGAACACCGGGGAGCTGTTTTTT
TRBV5-1,-,-,TRBJ2-2,CASTLGPTGELFF,TGCGCCAGCACCCTAGGCCCCACCGGGGAGCTGTTTTTT
TRBV7-9,-,-,TRBJ1-5,CASSLQGVNQPQHF,TGTGCCAGCAGCCTACAGGGAGTAAATCAGCCCCAGCATTTT
TRBV9,-,once,TRBJ2-1,CASSVRGDNNEQFF,TGTGCCAGCAGCGTACGAGGGGACAACAATGAGCAGTTCTTC
TRBV27,TRBD2,-,TRBJ2-7,CASTPGAGGYEQYF,TGTGCCTCAACCCCAGGAGCGGGAGGCTACGAGCAGTACTTC
TRBV18,TRBD1,-,TRBJ2-7,CASSSVTLTGTYEQYF,TGTGCCAGCTCATCCGTTACTTTGACAGGGACCTACGAGCAGTACTTC
TRBV5-1,-,-,TRBJ2-5,CASSFQKRLGETQYF,TGCGCCAGCAGCTTCCAGAAGCGTCTAGGAGAGACCCAGTACTTC
TRBV5-1,TRBD2,-,TRBJ2-1,CASKTGTSGDNEQFF,TGCGCCAGCAAAACCGGGACTAGCGGCGACAATGAGCAGTTCTTC
TRBV5-1,TRBD1,-,TRBJ2-2,CASSSLTGQGNTGELFF,TGCGCCAGCAGCAGCCTGACGGGACAGGGTAACACCGGGGAGCTGTTTTTT
TRBV10-3,-,-,TRBJ1-1,CAISEGGDTQGTEAFF,TGTGCCATCAGTGAGGGTGGGGACACACAGGGAACTGAAGCTTTCTTT
TRBV5-1,-,-,TRBJ1-4,CASSPSPGGGHEKLFF,TGCGCCAGCAGCCCCTCGCCGGGGGGGGGACATGAAAAACTGTTTTTT
TRBV29-1,-,-,TRBJ1-3,CSVTGVFGNTIYF,TGCAGCGTCACGGGGGTTTTTGGAAACACCATATATTTT
TRBV5-1,TRBD1,few,TRBJ2-1,CASSLVGQGINNEQFF,TGCGCCAGCAGCTTGGTGGGACAGGGGATTAACAATGAGCAGTTCTTC
TRBV7-9,-,-,TRBJ2-1,CSSSLGVAGNEQFF,TGTTCCAGCAGCTTAGGGGTGGCGGGTAATGAGCAGTTCTTC
TRBV4-2,-,-,TRBJ2-7,CASRPTREAYEQYF,TGTGCCAGCAGACCGACTAGGGAGGCCTACGAGCAGTACTTC
TRBV7-2,TRBD2,once,TRBJ2-5,CASSSKREGGETQYF,TGTGCCAGCAGCTCCAAGCGGGAGGGGGGGGAGACCCAGTACTTC
TRBV2,-,-,TRBJ2-4,CASSPARDIQYF,TGTGCCAGCAGTCCGGCCCGGGACATTCAGTACTTC
TRBV10-3,TRBD1,-,TRBJ2-7,CAISRQGTYEQYF,TGTGCCATCTCCCGACAGGGGACCTACGAGCAGTACTTC
TRBV11-2,TRBD1,-,TRBJ2-7,CASSLGPGTGRMQYF,TGTGCCAGCAGCTTAGGCCCCGGGACAGGGAGAATGCAGTACTTC
TRBV6-1,TRBD2,few,TRBJ2-1,CASSAGLAGNNEQFF,TGTGCCAGCAGTGCGGGACTAGCGGGAAACAATGAGCAGTTCTTC
TRBV5-1,TRBD1,-,TRBJ2-5,CASSGQGLAQETQYF,TGCGCCAGCAGCGGACAGGGTTTAGCCCAAGAGACCCAGTACTTC
TRBV5-1,-,-,TRBJ2-5,CASSLADSRGETQYF,TGCGCCAGCAGCTTGGCCGACTCTCGCGGAGAGACCCAGTACTTC
TRBV10-3,TRBD1,-,TRBJ2-7,CAISDGTGGSYEQYF,TGTGCCATCAGTGACGGGACAGGGGGTTCCTACGAGCAGTACTTC
TRBV5-5,-,-,TRBJ2-5,CASTSPGVAQSGETQYF,TGTGCCAGCACCTCCCCAGGGGTAGCGCAATCGGGAGAGACCCAGTACTTC
TRBV5-1,-,-,TRBJ2-2,CASSLSLAGADGELFF,TGCGCCAGCAGCTTGTCATTAGCAGGGGCGGACGGGGAGCTGTTTTTT
TRBV15,-,-,TRBJ2-1,CATSRDPSEGPQFF,TGTGCCACCAGCAGAGACCCGTCTGAGGGTCCCCAGTTCTTC